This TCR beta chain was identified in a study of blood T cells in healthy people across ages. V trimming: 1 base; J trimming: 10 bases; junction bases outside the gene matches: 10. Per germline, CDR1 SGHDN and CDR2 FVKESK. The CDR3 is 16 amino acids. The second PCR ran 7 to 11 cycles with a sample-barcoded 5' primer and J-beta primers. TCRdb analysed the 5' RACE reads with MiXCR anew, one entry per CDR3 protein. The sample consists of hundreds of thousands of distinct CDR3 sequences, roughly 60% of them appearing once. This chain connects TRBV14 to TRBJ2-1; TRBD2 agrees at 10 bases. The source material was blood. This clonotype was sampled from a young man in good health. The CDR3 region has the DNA TGTGCCAGCAGCCAAGGAGGTCTAGCGGGAGAGGGCGAGCAGTTCTTC. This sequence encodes CASSQGGLAGEGEQFF.